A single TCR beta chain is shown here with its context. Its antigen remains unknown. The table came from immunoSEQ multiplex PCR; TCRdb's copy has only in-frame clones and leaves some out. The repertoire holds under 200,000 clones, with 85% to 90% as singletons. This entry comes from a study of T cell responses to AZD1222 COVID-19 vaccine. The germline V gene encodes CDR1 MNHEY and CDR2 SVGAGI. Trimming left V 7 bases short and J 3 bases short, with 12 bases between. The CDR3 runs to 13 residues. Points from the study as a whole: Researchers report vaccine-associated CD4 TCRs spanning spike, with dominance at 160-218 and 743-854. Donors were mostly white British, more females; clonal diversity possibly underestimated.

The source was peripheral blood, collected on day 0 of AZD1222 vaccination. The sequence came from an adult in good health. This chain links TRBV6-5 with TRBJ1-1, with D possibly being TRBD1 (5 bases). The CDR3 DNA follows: TGTGCCAGCACCTCAGGGAAGGACACTGAAGCTTTCTTT. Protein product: CASTSGKDTEAFF.